Listed below are T cell receptor beta chains from one sample, sequenced in a study of cytomegalovirus exposure and HLA in healthy donors. Sequencing used immunoSEQ multiplex PCR; TCRdb keeps in-frame clones, though not all of them. The sample gives approximately 190,000 clones, around 86% of which show up once; roughly 6.7% is in the top ten. Material: PBMCs. These TCRs come from a man in his forties in good health and CMV-seropositive. Each CDR3 is given with its conserved first and last residue. The D gene is left open where the match is weak. The size of a clone is reported for some rows only, either as once, few or many, or as a class for expanded clones.

d_gene | j_gene | abundance | v_gene | CDR3nt | CDR3aa
- | TRBJ1-2 | once | TRBV27 | TGTGCCAGCAGTTTATCGACAGGAAAGGATGGCTACACCTTC | CASSLSTGKDGYTF
- | TRBJ1-4 | - | TRBV9 | TGTGCCAGCAGCGAGAGAAACAGCCCAACTAATGAAAAACTGTTTTTT | CASSERNSPTNEKLFF
- | TRBJ2-6 | - | TRBV6-6 | TGTGCCAGCAGTTACATCGGAGCCGGGGCCAACGTCCTGACTTTC | CASSYIGAGANVLTF
TRBD2 | TRBJ2-3 | - | TRBV27 | TGTGCCAGCAGTTTCTTCCAGCGGGGGGGCACAGATACGCAGTATTTT | CASSFFQRGGTDTQYF
- | TRBJ1-2 | - | TRBV19 | TGTGCCAGTAGTCGGTTGGCGGCAGGGAACTATGGCTACACCTTC | CASSRLAAGNYGYTF
- | TRBJ2-7 | - | TRBV12-2 | TGTGCAAGTCGCTTTGGGGCCGACTCCTACGAGCAGTACTTC | CASRFGADSYEQYF
TRBD1 | TRBJ2-2 | once | TRBV11-3 | TGTGCCAGCAGCTTGACAGGGGTGGGCACCGGGGAGCTGTTTTTT | CASSLTGVGTGELFF
- | TRBJ1-4 | once | TRBV19 | TGTGCCAGTAGTGGGCCACAGGAAAAACTGTTTTTT | CASSGPQEKLFF
TRBD2 | TRBJ2-5 | - | TRBV7-9 | TGTGCCAGCAGCCCGATCCTAGCGGGGTGGGAGACCCAGTACTTC | CASSPILAGWETQYF
TRBD2 | TRBJ2-5 | few | TRBV7-2 | TGTGCCAGCAGCCCCCGGCGGCTAGCGGGGGGGCAGCAAGAGACCCAGTACTTC | CASSPRRLAGGQQETQYF
TRBD1 | TRBJ1-6 | - | TRBV4-3 | TGCGCCAGCAGCTACGTCCCGGGACAGGAAAATTCACCCCTCCACTTT | CASSYVPGQENSPLHF
TRBD2 | TRBJ2-7 | - | TRBV4-3 | TGCGCCAGCAGCCAAGATCGGGGGGTCGAGCAGTACTTC | CASSQDRGVEQYF
TRBD2 | TRBJ2-7 | - | TRBV6-6 | TGTGCCAGCGCTAGCGGGGGCTACGAGCAGTACTTC | CASASGGYEQYF
- | TRBJ1-1 | - | TRBV10-3 | TGTGCCATCAGTGATACAGCTTCGAACACTGAAGCTTTCTTT | CAISDTASNTEAFF
TRBD2 | TRBJ2-3 | - | TRBV19 | TGTGCCAGTAGTAGCGGGGGGCGGACAGATACGCAGTATTTT | CASSSGGRTDTQYF
TRBD1 | TRBJ1-2 | few | TRBV5-4 | TGTGCCAGCAGCCCCCTGGACAGGTCGAATGGCTACACCTTC | CASSPLDRSNGYTF
TRBD1 | TRBJ1-1 | - | TRBV5-8 | TGTGCCAGCAGGTTAGGACAGGGGAGCACTGAAGCTTTCTTT | CASRLGQGSTEAFF
- | TRBJ2-7 | once | TRBV7-8 | TGTGCCAGCAGCTTAGATGCCAGATCCTACGAGCAGTACTTC | CASSLDARSYEQYF
TRBD2 | TRBJ2-3 | few | TRBV28 | TGTGCCAGCAGTCTGAGCGGGGTAGGAGATACGCAGTATTTT | CASSLSGVGDTQYF
TRBD2 | TRBJ2-7 | - | TRBV30 | TGTGCCTGGAGATTCCGTAGCGGGGCTCCCTACGAGCAGTACTTC | CAWRFRSGAPYEQYF
- | TRBJ1-1 | - | TRBV5-4 | TGTGCCAGCAGCCCCACAAGGAACACTGAAGCTTTCTTT | CASSPTRNTEAFF
TRBD2 | TRBJ2-7 | - | TRBV9 | TGTGCCAGCAGCGCACTAGCGGGGGGGGACGAGCAGTACTTC | CASSALAGGDEQYF
- | TRBJ1-6 | - | TRBV7-3 | TGTGCCAGCAGCTTAACTGGCAGTGCTAATTCACCCCTCCACTTT | CASSLTGSANSPLHF
TRBD1 | TRBJ1-2 | once | TRBV6-6 | TGTGCCAGCAGTTACTCTCCCCAGACAGGGACGAGTGGCTACACCTTC | CASSYSPQTGTSGYTF
- | TRBJ1-1 | - | TRBV30 | TGTGCCTGGAGTGTACAGGATAGCACTGAAGCTTTCTTT | CAWSVQDSTEAFF
- | TRBJ1-1 | - | TRBV7-9 | TGTGCCACATTAACCCCCGAGGTCGTCACTGAAGCTTTCTTT | CATLTPEVVTEAFF
- | TRBJ1-5 | - | TRBV28 | TGTGCCAGCAGTTTAGGGGGCGAGGGCAATCAGCCCCAGCATTTT | CASSLGGEGNQPQHF
TRBD1 | TRBJ1-3 | - | TRBV11-2 | TGTGCCAGCAGCCGTGACAGGGCTGGAAACACCATATATTTT | CASSRDRAGNTIYF
TRBD1 | TRBJ2-7 | once | TRBV6-5 | TGTGCCAGCAGTTCCGGGACAGGGGTTTACGAGCAGTACTTC | CASSSGTGVYEQYF
- | TRBJ2-2 | - | TRBV7-8 | TGTGCCAGCATCGATCTTGCAGGGCCGAACACCGGGGAGCTGTTTTTT | CASIDLAGPNTGELFF
TRBD2 | TRBJ2-1 | - | TRBV7-2 | TGTGCCAGCAGCTTATTAGGTCGGGGGGGATTCTTC | CASSLLGRGGFF
TRBD1 | TRBJ2-5 | - | TRBV5-6 | TGTGCCAGCAGCTCGATGGACAGGGGGCAGGTTGAGACCCAGTACTTC | CASSSMDRGQVETQYF
- | TRBJ1-3 | few | TRBV29-1 | TGCAGCGTTGAAGATCCCGGGGGGGACCACTCTGGAAACACCATATATTTT | CSVEDPGGDHSGNTIYF
TRBD2 | TRBJ2-7 | - | TRBV4-2 | TGTGCCAGCGCGAGACTAGCGGGGCTGGACGAGCAGTACTTC | CASARLAGLDEQYF
- | TRBJ2-7 | once | TRBV5-1 | TGCGCCAGCAGCGAGCTTGGTCCCTCTTTTTACGAGCAGTACTTC | CASSELGPSFYEQYF
- | TRBJ1-1 | - | TRBV7-9 | TGTGCCAGCAGCTCAAATCAGGGGAACACTGAAGCTTTCTTT | CASSSNQGNTEAFF
TRBD1 | TRBJ1-5 | few | TRBV4-1 | TGCGCCAGCAGCCAAGGACAGGGAAAGCCCCAGCATTTT | CASSQGQGKPQHF
- | TRBJ1-1 | - | TRBV5-6 | TGTGCCAGCAGCTTGGGAGCAGGGATGAACACTGAAGCTTTCTTT | CASSLGAGMNTEAFF
- | TRBJ2-1 | - | TRBV29-1 | TGCAGCGTCTTAGCTACAGGTAGCTCCTACAATGAGCAGTTCTTC | CSVLATGSSYNEQFF
TRBD1 | TRBJ2-7 | - | TRBV6-7 | TGTGCCAGCAGTTCAATCCTCGGGACAGGGGCCTACGAGCAGTACTTC | CASSSILGTGAYEQYF
- | TRBJ2-2 | - | TRBV6-6 | TGTGCCAGCAGTTCCGACAGGAGCGCAAAGGTCGGGGAGCTGTTTTTT | CASSSDRSAKVGELFF
TRBD2 | TRBJ2-7 | - | TRBV4-1 | TGCGCCAGCAGCCAAGTCCGGGGGGACTACGAGCAGTACTTC | CASSQVRGDYEQYF
- | TRBJ2-6 | few | TRBV9 | TGTGCCAGCTACTCTGGGGCCAACGTCCTGACTTTC | CASYSGANVLTF
- | TRBJ2-2 | - | TRBV19 | TGTGCCAGTAGTATAGCGGAGGGAACCGGGGAGCTGTTTTTT | CASSIAEGTGELFF
- | TRBJ2-1 | - | TRBV5-1 | TGCGCCAGCAGCTTAGGGGGAGGGGGGGGCTACAATGAGCAGTTCTTC | CASSLGGGGGYNEQFF
- | TRBJ2-7 | - | TRBV12-5 | TGTGCTAGTGGTTCAAGGGGCTCCTACGAGCAGTACTTC | CASGSRGSYEQYF
TRBD2 | TRBJ2-7 | - | TRBV27 | TGTGCCAGCAGTTTAGTTACGGGACGGACTAGAGCCTACGAGCAGTACTTC | CASSLVTGRTRAYEQYF
TRBD2 | TRBJ2-1 | - | TRBV2 | TGTGCCATACGGACTAGCGGGAGGAGAGGTGAGCAGTTCTTC | CAIRTSGRRGEQFF
- | TRBJ2-7 | - | TRBV6-1 | TGTGCCAGCAGTGAAGCTATCGGACAGACCTACGAGCAGTACTTC | CASSEAIGQTYEQYF
- | TRBJ1-1 | - | TRBV6-5 | TGTGCCAGCAGTTACAGCGATAACACTGAAGCTTTCTTT | CASSYSDNTEAFF
- | TRBJ2-1 | - | TRBV6-1 | TGTGCCGTCGCTCCGGGAATCAGCTCCTACAATGAGCAGTTCTTC | CAVAPGISSYNEQFF
- | TRBJ2-7 | - | TRBV5-6 | TGTGCCAGCAGCTTGGTTGGGCAGGGGATCGACGAGCAGTACTTC | CASSLVGQGIDEQYF